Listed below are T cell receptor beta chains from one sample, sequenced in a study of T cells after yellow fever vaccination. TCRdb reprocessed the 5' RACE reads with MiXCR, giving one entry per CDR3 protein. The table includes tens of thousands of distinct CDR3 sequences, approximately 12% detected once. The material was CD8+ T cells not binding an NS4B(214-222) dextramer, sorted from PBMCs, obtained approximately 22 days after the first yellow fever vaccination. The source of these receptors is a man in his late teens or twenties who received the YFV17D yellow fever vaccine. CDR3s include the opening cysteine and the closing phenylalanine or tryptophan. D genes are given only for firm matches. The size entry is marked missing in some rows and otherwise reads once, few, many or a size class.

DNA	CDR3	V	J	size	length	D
TGTGCCAGCAGATGGGGGGAGTTAGATACGCAGTATTTT	CASRWGELDTQYF	TRBV11-2	TRBJ2-3	few	13	.
TGTGCCAGCAGCCAAGAACGGGTCAATGAGCAGTTCTTC	CASSQERVNEQFF	TRBV3-1	TRBJ2-1	few	13	.
TGTGCCAGCAGCGTCATTGCAAGCGAGCAGTTCTTC	CASSVIASEQFF	TRBV9	TRBJ2-1	.	12	.
TGCAGTGCCAAACAGGGGGCAATTTCCTATAATTCACCCCTCCACTTT	CSAKQGAISYNSPLHF	TRBV20-1	TRBJ1-6	few	16	TRBD1
TGTGCCAGCTCACCACGGGCAGGGGGCAGGAACAATGAGCAGTTCTTC	CASSPRAGGRNNEQFF	TRBV18	TRBJ2-1	.	16	TRBD1
TGTGCCAGCAGTTACCGTGGGACTGGTACAGATACGCAGTATTTT	CASSYRGTGTDTQYF	TRBV6-2/TRBV6-3	TRBJ2-3	few	15	.
TGTGCCAGCAGTGGGGAGAACAGGGGTGAAAAACTGTTTTTT	CASSGENRGEKLFF	TRBV27	TRBJ1-4	few	14	TRBD1
.	CASSSSGHRTDTQYF	TRBV12-3/TRBV12-4	TRBJ2-3	few	15	.
TGTGCCAGCAGCTTCGGGACGGCGGTCAATCAGCCCCAGCATTTT	CASSFGTAVNQPQHF	TRBV7-8	TRBJ1-5	.	15	.
TGTGCCAGCAGCTCGGACAGGGGGCGAAGTCAGCCCCAGCATTTT	CASSSDRGRSQPQHF	TRBV7-9	TRBJ1-5	.	15	TRBD1
TGTGCCAGCAGTCGACTAGCGGGTCAAGAGACCCAGTACTTC	CASSRLAGQETQYF	TRBV6-1	TRBJ2-5	.	14	TRBD2
TGTGCCAGTAGTATCTTCTATATCTCCGTGGGTGTCAAGCCCGGCACTGAAGCTTTCTTT	CASSIFYISVGVKPGTEAFF	TRBV19	TRBJ1-1	.	20	.
TGTGCCAGCAGCTTAGGTGGTGGTAATGAAAAACTGTTTTTT	CASSLGGGNEKLFF	TRBV7-6	TRBJ1-4	.	14	.
TGTGCCACCAGTGAACTTAGGGGGAACACCGGGGAGCTGTTTTTT	CATSELRGNTGELFF	TRBV24-1	TRBJ2-2	few	15	.
TGTGCCTGGAGGCCGGAGGGTACCGGGGAGCTGTTTTTT	CAWRPEGTGELFF	TRBV30	TRBJ2-2	.	13	.
TGTGCCAGCAGGACTAGCGGGGGGGCCAATGAGCAGTTCTTC	CASRTSGGANEQFF	TRBV7-8	TRBJ2-1	few	14	TRBD2
TGTGCCAGCACCGACCGGACTGAAGCTTTCTTT	CASTDRTEAFF	TRBV7-9	TRBJ1-1	few	11	.
TGTGCCAGCAGCCGGACCGATAGCAATCAGCCCCAGCATTTT	CASSRTDSNQPQHF	TRBV7-9	TRBJ1-5	few	14	.
TGCGCCACCTGCGATTCCAGCGGGGGTAGTAATGAGCAGTTCTTC	CATCDSSGGSNEQFF	TRBV10-2	TRBJ2-1	.	15	TRBD2
TGCGCCAGCAGCTTGGCCGCGACAAGGAACACTGAAGCTTTCTTT	CASSLAATRNTEAFF	TRBV5-1	TRBJ1-1	.	15	.
TGTGCCAGCAGTTTTATAATGGGCCTCCAAGAGACCCAGTACTTC	CASSFIMGLQETQYF	TRBV12-3/TRBV12-4	TRBJ2-5	.	15	.
TGTGCCAGCAGCCCTACCCCGGGATTACGCTACGAGCAGTACTTC	CASSPTPGLRYEQYF	TRBV7-8	TRBJ2-7	.	15	.
TGTGCCAGTTCTTCGCACAGACAGGCTGAAGCTTTCTTT	CASSSHRQAEAFF	TRBV7-9	TRBJ1-1	.	13	.
TGCAGTGCTAGGTCGTCGGACAGTTACACCGGGGAGCTGTTTTTT	CSARSSDSYTGELFF	TRBV20-1	TRBJ2-2	.	15	.
TGTGCCAGCACCCCCGGGGGGGGGCCCCACAATGAGCAGTTCTTC	CASTPGGGPHNEQFF	TRBV12-3/TRBV12-4	TRBJ2-1	few	15	TRBD2
TGTGCCAGCAGTTTAGGATATCGGGGGGCGAACACTGAAGCTTTCTTT	CASSLGYRGANTEAFF	TRBV28	TRBJ1-1	few	16	.
TGTGCCTGGGGGACTAGCGGGCGCTACGAGCAGTACTTC	CAWGTSGRYEQYF	TRBV30	TRBJ2-7	.	13	TRBD2
TGTGCCAGCAGAGCCCTCGACGCTAACTATGGCTACACCTTC	CASRALDANYGYTF	TRBV7-9	TRBJ1-2	.	14	.
TGTGCCAGCAGCAATTGGGACAGCACAGATACGCAGTATTTT	CASSNWDSTDTQYF	TRBV6-1	TRBJ2-3	few	14	.
TGTGCCATCAGTGAGGACAGGAACACCGGGGAGCTGTTTTTT	CAISEDRNTGELFF	TRBV10-3	TRBJ2-2	.	14	.
TGCAGCGTTGATTTGGGGGCCGAGGAGACCCAGTACTTC	CSVDLGAEETQYF	TRBV29-1	TRBJ2-5	once	13	.
TGTGCCAGCAGCTTGGGGCAGGGGGCAGGATACGAGCAGTACTTC	CASSLGQGAGYEQYF	TRBV5-6	TRBJ2-7	few	15	TRBD1
TGTGCCAGCAGTTACCAGGGCCCAGGGGATGGCTACACCTTC	CASSYQGPGDGYTF	TRBV6-5	TRBJ1-2	.	14	.
TGCGCCAGCAGCTTGGAGGACAGCCCTCGTGGGGAGCAGTACTTC	CASSLEDSPRGEQYF	TRBV5-1	TRBJ2-7	few	15	.
TGTGCCAGTCAAAATGTGCCTGGAAACACCATATATTTT	CASQNVPGNTIYF	TRBV7-9	TRBJ1-3	.	13	.
TGTGCCAGCATTCATGGGTCACCCCTCCACTTT	CASIHGSPLHF	TRBV27	TRBJ1-6	few	11	.
TGTGCCAGCAGCCAAGGCCTAGCGGGAGGCAATGAGCAGTTCTTC	CASSQGLAGGNEQFF	TRBV7-2	TRBJ2-1	few	15	TRBD2
TGTGCCAGCAGCCCCTTCCCGGGACGACCGGAAGCTTTCTTT	CASSPFPGRPEAFF	TRBV7-9	TRBJ1-1	few	14	.
TGTGCCAGCAGCTTCCGGAACAGGGGGTACACTGAAGCTTTCTTT	CASSFRNRGYTEAFF	TRBV7-2	TRBJ1-1	.	15	TRBD1
TGTGCCAGCACGCCCCCTGGGGGGGCCCCTAGCGAGACCCAGTACTTC	CASTPPGGAPSETQYF	TRBV27	TRBJ2-5	few	16	.
TGTGCCACCAGTGATTCGGACAGGTCTTATGATCAGCCCCAGCATTTT	CATSDSDRSYDQPQHF	TRBV24-1	TRBJ1-5	few	16	TRBD1
TGCGCCAGCAGTCCCCCCATTTATCGAAAGGACCCTTCGAACACCGGGGAGCTGTTTTTT	CASSPPIYRKDPSNTGELFF	TRBV4-3	TRBJ2-2	.	20	.
TGTGCCAGCAGCTTCGGACCTGGGGCCAACGTCCTGACTTTC	CASSFGPGANVLTF	TRBV5-4	TRBJ2-6	few	14	.
TGTGCCAGCAGCTCCCCCGCGGGGGGCACAGATACGCAGTATTTT	CASSSPAGGTDTQYF	TRBV11-2	TRBJ2-3	few	15	TRBD2
TGTGCCAGCAGCTTATCAGCGGGCCCCTACGAGCAGTACTTC	CASSLSAGPYEQYF	TRBV7-3	TRBJ2-7	.	14	.
TGTGCCAGCAGCTTAGGAACGACAGGGGGTAACGAGCAGTACTTC	CASSLGTTGGNEQYF	TRBV7-2	TRBJ2-7	.	15	TRBD1
TGCGCCAGCAGCCGAGATCCAGGGGGGGGCAATGAGCAGTTCTTC	CASSRDPGGGNEQFF	TRBV4-1	TRBJ2-1	.	15	.
TGCGCCAGCAGCCCCTGGGCCCAAGGGGGGAATCAGCCCCAGCATTTT	CASSPWAQGGNQPQHF	TRBV4-3	TRBJ1-5	few	16	.
TGTGCCAGCAGCACTGGGACAAACCCAGATACGCAGTATTTT	CASSTGTNPDTQYF	TRBV7-9	TRBJ2-3	many	14	.
TGTGCCAGCAGCTACCGACAGGGGGATGGCTACACCTTC	CASSYRQGDGYTF	TRBV7-2	TRBJ1-2	.	13	TRBD1
TGTGCCAGCATGACTAGCGGGGCCTTCGATACGCAGTATTTT	CASMTSGAFDTQYF	TRBV6-1	TRBJ2-3	few	14	TRBD2
TGCGCCAGCAGCCAAGCCGAAGAACACAGGACAGGGTTGGACTATGGCTACACCTTC	CASSQAEEHRTGLDYGYTF	TRBV4-3	TRBJ1-2	.	19	TRBD1
TGTGCCAGCAGCTTTACTGGACAGGGGCAGGGAGAAAAACTGTTTTTT	CASSFTGQGQGEKLFF	TRBV7-9	TRBJ1-4	few	16	TRBD1
TGTGCCAGCAGCCAAGACGGGCGCCCAGATACGCAGTATTTT	CASSQDGRPDTQYF	TRBV4-2	TRBJ2-3	.	14	.
TGTGCCAGTAGCCTGGACACCGGACCCTACGAGCAGTACTTC	CASSLDTGPYEQYF	TRBV19	TRBJ2-7	.	14	.
TGTGCCAGCAGCTACAGCAAACATACGCAGTATTTT	CASSYSKHTQYF	TRBV7-9	TRBJ2-3	few	12	.